The sequence of this T cell receptor (beta chain) was determined in a study of T cell responses to AZD1222 COVID-19 vaccine. Study-wide results and caveats: Clonal diversity was possibly underestimated, and the donors were mostly white British, with more females. The study sampled repertoires only after the peak T cell response.

Clones were sequenced by immunoSEQ multiplex PCR, and TCRdb holds only the in-frame ones, with some missing. Of 150,000 or so clones listed, about 91% are singletons. V was trimmed by 4 bases and J by 0 bases, leaving 7 bases between them. Per germline, CDR1 MNHNY and CDR2 SVGAGI (reference sequence). The CDR3 extends over 14 amino acids. As concerns this clone: Its specificity is not known.

The sequences come from peripheral blood, collected on day 0 of AZD1222 vaccination. This clonotype was obtained from an adult in good health. V and J are TRBV6-6 and TRBJ1-3; D not certain. The CDR3 region is CASSSGLSGNTIYF. CDR3 nucleotide sequence: TGTGCCAGCAGTTCAGGCCTCTCTGGAAACACCATATATTTT.